This passage covers 12 T cell receptor beta chains from one sample sequenced in a study of T cell repertoires in cytomegalovirus infection. TCRdb recomputed calls from the reads with MiXCR, one row per CDR3 protein. The repertoire includes fewer than 300,000 distinct CDR3 sequences, around 25% of them detected once, and about 15% sits in the top ten. Input material: PBMCs. The source of these receptors is a human donor in good health (CMV status not recorded). Some clones in this sample may be carry-over from other donors' samples.

This chain connects TRBV2 to TRBJ2-6; tentative D call: TRBD2 (6 bases). CDR3 length equals 17 residues. The V end was cut by 7 bases, the J end by 0 bases, with 16 bases between. Germline V lookup: CDR1 SNHLY, CDR2 FYNNEI. The CDR3 reads CASTRGTANSGANVLTF. CDR3 DNA: TGTGCCAGCACTCGTGGGACTGCTAACTCTGGGGCCAACGTCCTGACTTTC.

Only a few counts were recorded for this clonotype. This chain connects TRBV20-1 to TRBJ1-2, with a possible D match to TRBD1 (5 bases). The CDR3 contains 12 residues. CDR1 and CDR2 from the germline V gene are DFQATT and SNEGSKA (reference sequence). V was pared by 5 bases and J by 5 bases, with 12 bases between. The CDR3 loop reads CSARQLGYGYTF. The CDR3 DNA reads as TGCAGTGCTCGACAGCTGGGTTATGGCTACACCTTC.

This clonotype was recorded many times. The V call is TRBV5-4, the J call TRBJ2-1; 11 bases are shared with TRBD2. V gave up 3 bases and J gave up 0 bases; unmatched junction bases: 8. Germline V gene lookup returns CDR1 SGHNT and CDR2 YYREEE (reference sequence). The CDR3 sequence is 18 residues long. This CDR3 is CASSSGTSGTSSYNEQFF. CDR3 coding DNA: TGTGCCAGCAGCTCCGGGACTAGCGGAACCTCCTCCTACAATGAGCAGTTCTTC. Together with reference TRBV5-4 and TRBJ2-1, the CDR3 gives the full variable domain: ETGVTQSPTHLIKTRGQQVTLRCSSQSGHNTVSWYQQALGQGPQFIFQYYREEENGRGNFPPRFSGLQFPNYSSELNVNALELDDSALYLCASSSGTSGTSSYNEQFFGPGTRLTVL.

This sequence joins TRBV20-1 and TRBJ2-1; D gene uncertain. Between the trimmed V and J ends, which lost 2 bases and 0 bases, there was a span of 14 bases. CDR3 length: 16 residues. Germline assignment: CDR1 DFQATT and CDR2 SNEGSKA (reference sequence). CDR3 amino acids: CSARSNDGPSYNEQFF. The CDR3 nucleotides are TGCAGTGCTAGATCAAATGACGGACCCTCCTACAATGAGCAGTTCTTC.

This clonotype was counted at least ten times. V usage is TRBV11-2 and J usage is TRBJ2-3; 11 nucleotides match TRBD2. CDR1 and CDR2 (germline): SGHAT, FQNNGV. V dropped 4 bases and J dropped 5; count of bases not matched to a gene: 5. This CDR3 is 15 amino acids long. The CDR3 DNA follows: TGTGCCAGCAGCTCCCGACTAGCGGGACGAGATACGCAGTATTTT. Amino acids: CASSSRLAGRDTQYF.

Many counts were recorded for this clonotype. The chain couples TRBV7-2 to TRBJ2-3, with 7 bases that match TRBD2. The length of the CDR3 is 16 residues. With V trimmed by 6 bases and J by 1 base, 10 bases remained unmatched. The germline V gene encodes CDR1 SGHTA and CDR2 FQGNSA. This CDR3 reads CASSSGLNPRTDTQYF. The CDR3 bases are TGTGCCAGCAGTTCGGGACTAAACCCACGCACAGATACGCAGTATTTT.

At least ten counts were recorded for this clonotype. CDR3 residues: CASSFASGGQAFF. The CDR3, as DNA: TGTGCCAGCAGCTTTGCTTCAGGGGGCCAAGCTTTCTTT. The J gene is TRBJ1-1, the V gene TRBV7-2, with 8 bases aligning to TRBD1. Trimming cost V 3 bases and J 9 bases; bases outside gene matches: 6. Germline loops: CDR1 SGHTA, CDR2 FQGNSA. There are 13 residues in the CDR3.

The chain couples TRBV7-8 to TRBJ1-1, with D maybe TRBD1 (5 bases). CDR3 length equals 18 residues. Germline V CDR1 and CDR2: SGHVS, FQNEAQ. V was cut by 0 bases and J by 7 bases, with 24 bases left in between. The CDR3 DNA reads TGTGCCAGCAGCTTAGCGCGGAAGGGGCTGTTCGTCCCCAGTGAAGCTTTCTTT. Protein product: CASSLARKGLFVPSEAFF.

This clonotype was seen only once. The gene calls are TRBV10-3 and TRBJ2-5; either TRBD1 or TRBD2 may supply D (5 bases each). Germline loops: CDR1 ENHRY, CDR2 SYGVKD. V was shortened by 2 bases and J by 5 bases, with 15 bases between the two germline ends. The CDR3 extends over 15 amino acids. The CDR3 DNA is TGTGCCATCAGTGAGGGAAGGCAGGGACGGGAGACCCAGTACTTC. It specifies CAISEGRQGRETQYF.

The V gene is TRBV29-1, the J gene TRBJ1-4; TRBD1 might be the D (5 bases). This CDR3 spans 14 amino acids. The germline V gene has CDR1 SQVTM and CDR2 ANQGSEA. Trimming took off 6 bases at V and 0 bases at J, with 11 bases between the two ends. The CDR3 region is CSVRGLATNEKLFF. For the CDR3, the DNA is TGCAGCGTCCGGGGCCTCGCAACTAATGAAAAACTGTTTTTT.

V usage is TRBV6-2 or TRBV6-3 and J usage is TRBJ2-5; the D is unclear. Germline loops: CDR1 MNHEY, CDR2 SVGEGT. The V end was cut by 2 bases, the J end by 2 bases, with 15 bases between. The CDR3 spans 16 residues. DNA for the CDR3: TGTGCCAGCAGTTACAGAACAGCATTTGATCAAGAGACCCAGTACTTC. Translated: CASSYRTAFDQETQYF.

This clonotype was detected a few times. CDR3 loop: CSAQAGLGANVLTF. In DNA form, the CDR3 reads TGCAGTGCGCAAGCGGGGCTTGGGGCCAACGTCCTGACTTTC. The chain uses TRBV20-1 and TRBJ2-6; 7 nucleotides align to TRBD2. Germline assignment: CDR1 DFQATT and CDR2 SNEGSKA (reference sequence). The CDR3 extends over 14 amino acids. V lost 6 bases to trimming and J lost 3 bases; unmatched junction nucleotides: 5.